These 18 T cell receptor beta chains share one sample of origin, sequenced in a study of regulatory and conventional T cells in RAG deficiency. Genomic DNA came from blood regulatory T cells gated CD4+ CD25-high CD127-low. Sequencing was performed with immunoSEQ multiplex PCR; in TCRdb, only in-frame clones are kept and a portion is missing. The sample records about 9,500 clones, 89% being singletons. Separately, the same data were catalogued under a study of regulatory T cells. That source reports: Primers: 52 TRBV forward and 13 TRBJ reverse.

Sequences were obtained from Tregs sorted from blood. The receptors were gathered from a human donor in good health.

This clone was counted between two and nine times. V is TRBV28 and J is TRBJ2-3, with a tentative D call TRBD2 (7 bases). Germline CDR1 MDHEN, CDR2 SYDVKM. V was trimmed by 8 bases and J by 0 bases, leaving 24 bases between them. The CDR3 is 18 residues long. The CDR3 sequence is CASSDPLGAGASTDTQYF. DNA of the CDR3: TGTGCCAGCTCCGACCCCCTGGGGGCGGGGGCTAGCACAGATACGCAGTATTTT.

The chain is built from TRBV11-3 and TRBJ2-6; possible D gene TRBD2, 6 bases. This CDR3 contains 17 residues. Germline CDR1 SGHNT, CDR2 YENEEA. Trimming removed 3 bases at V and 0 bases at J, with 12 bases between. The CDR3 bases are TGTGCCAGCAGCTTGCGGGGCAGAAACTCTGGGGCCAACGTCCTGACTTTC. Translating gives CASSLRGRNSGANVLTF. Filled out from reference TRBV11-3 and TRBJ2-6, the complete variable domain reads EAGVVQSPRYKIIEKKQPVAFWCNPISGHNTLYWYLQNLGQGPELLIRYENEEAVDDSQLPKDRFSAERLKGVDSTLKIQPAELGDSAVYLCASSLRGRNSGANVLTFGAGSRLTVL.

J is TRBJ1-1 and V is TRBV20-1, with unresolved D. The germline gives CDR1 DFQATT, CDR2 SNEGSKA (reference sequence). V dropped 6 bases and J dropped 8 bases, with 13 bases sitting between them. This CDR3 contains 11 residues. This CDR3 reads CSAVGPYEAFF. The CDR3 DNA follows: TGCAGTGCCGTCGGACCTTACGAAGCTTTCTTT.

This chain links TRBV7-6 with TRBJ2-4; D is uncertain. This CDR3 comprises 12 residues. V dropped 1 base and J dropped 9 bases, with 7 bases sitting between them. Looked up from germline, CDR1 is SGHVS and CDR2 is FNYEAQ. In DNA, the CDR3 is TGTGCCAGCAGCTTAGACCCGGGCATTCAGTACTTC. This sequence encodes CASSLDPGIQYF.

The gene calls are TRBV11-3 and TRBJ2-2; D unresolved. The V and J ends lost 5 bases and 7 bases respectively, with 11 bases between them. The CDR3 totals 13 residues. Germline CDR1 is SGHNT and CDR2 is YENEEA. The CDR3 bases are TGTGCCAGCAGCCAACACCTCTACGGGGAGCTGTTTTTT. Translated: CASSQHLYGELFF.

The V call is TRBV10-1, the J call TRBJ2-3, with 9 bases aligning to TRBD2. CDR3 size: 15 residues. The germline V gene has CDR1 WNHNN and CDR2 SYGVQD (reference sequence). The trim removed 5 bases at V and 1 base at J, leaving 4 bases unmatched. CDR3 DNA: TGCGCCAGCAGTCCTGGACTAGCGCGCACAGATACGCAGTATTTT. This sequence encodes CASSPGLARTDTQYF.

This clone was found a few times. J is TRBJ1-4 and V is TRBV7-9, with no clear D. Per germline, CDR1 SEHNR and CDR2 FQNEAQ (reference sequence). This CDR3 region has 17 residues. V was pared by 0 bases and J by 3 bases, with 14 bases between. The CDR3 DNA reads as TGTGCCAGCAGCTTAGCGGTTGGACGACGGGCTAATGAAAAACTGTTTTTT. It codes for CASSLAVGRRANEKLFF.

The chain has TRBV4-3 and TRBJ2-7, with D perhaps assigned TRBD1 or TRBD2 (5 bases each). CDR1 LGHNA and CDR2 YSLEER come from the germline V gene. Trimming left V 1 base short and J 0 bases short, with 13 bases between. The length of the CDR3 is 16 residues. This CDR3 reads CASSQGQGPSSYEQYF. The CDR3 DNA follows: TGCGCCAGCAGCCAAGGGCAGGGACCAAGCTCCTACGAGCAGTACTTC.

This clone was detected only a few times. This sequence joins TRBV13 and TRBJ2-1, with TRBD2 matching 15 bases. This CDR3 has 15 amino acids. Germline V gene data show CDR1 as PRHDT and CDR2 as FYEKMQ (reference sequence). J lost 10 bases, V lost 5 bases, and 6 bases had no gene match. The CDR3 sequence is CASSRTSGGVREQFF. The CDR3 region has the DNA TGTGCCAGCAGCCGGACTAGCGGGGGGGTACGGGAGCAGTTCTTC. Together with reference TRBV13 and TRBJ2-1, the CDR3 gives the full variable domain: AAGVIQSPRHLIKEKRETATLKCYPIPRHDTVYWYQQGPGQDPQFLISFYEKMQSDKGSIPDRFSAQQFSDYHSELNMSSLELGDSALYFCASSRTSGGVREQFFGPGTRLTVL.

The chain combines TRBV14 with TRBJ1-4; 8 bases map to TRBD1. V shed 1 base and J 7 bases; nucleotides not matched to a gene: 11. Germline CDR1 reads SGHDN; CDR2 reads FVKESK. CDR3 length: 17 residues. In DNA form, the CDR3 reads TGTGCCAGCAGCCAAGCGGACAGGGCCCCCAGTGGTGAAAAACTGTTTTTT. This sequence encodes CASSQADRAPSGEKLFF.

In DNA form, the CDR3 reads TGTGCCAGCGGGTCGGGGCACTATGGCTACACCTTC. As protein: CASGSGHYGYTF. This chain links TRBV11-1 with TRBJ1-2, with D possibly TRBD1 on 5 matching bases. From germline, CDR1 is SGHAT and CDR2 FQDESV (reference sequence). Trimming removed 8 bases from V and 3 bases from J, with 10 bases in between. The CDR3 loop spans 12 amino acids.

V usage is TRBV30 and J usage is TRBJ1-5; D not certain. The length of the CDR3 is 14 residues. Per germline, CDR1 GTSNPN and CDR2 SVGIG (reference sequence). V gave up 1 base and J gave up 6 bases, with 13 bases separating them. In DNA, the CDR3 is TGTGCCTGGAGTGGCCACTATGGACGTCAGCCCCAGCATTTT. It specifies CAWSGHYGRQPQHF.

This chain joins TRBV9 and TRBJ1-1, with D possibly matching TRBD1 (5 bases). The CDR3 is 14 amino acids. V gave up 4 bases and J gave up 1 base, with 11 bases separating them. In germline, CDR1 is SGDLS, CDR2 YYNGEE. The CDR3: CASSFRQTNTEAFF. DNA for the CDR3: TGTGCCAGCAGCTTTAGACAGACGAACACTGAAGCTTTCTTT.

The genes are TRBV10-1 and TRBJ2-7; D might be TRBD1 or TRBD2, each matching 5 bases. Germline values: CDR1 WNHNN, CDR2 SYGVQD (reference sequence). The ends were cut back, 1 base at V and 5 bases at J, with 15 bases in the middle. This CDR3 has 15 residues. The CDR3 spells CASSELSGRGNEQYF. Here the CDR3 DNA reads TGCGCCAGCAGTGAGTTATCGGGACGGGGAAACGAGCAGTACTTC.

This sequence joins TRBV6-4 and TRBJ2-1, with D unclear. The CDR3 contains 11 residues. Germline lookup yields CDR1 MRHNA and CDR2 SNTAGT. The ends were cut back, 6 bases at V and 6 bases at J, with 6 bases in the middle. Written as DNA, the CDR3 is TGTGCCAGCAGCCGCGGCAATGAGCAGTTCTTC. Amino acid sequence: CASSRGNEQFF.

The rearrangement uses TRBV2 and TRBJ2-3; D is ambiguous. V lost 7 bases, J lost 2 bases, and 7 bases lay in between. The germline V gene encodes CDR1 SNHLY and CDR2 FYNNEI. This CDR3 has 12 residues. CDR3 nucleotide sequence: TGTGCCAGCACAACAGACACAGATACGCAGTATTTT. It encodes CASTTDTDTQYF.

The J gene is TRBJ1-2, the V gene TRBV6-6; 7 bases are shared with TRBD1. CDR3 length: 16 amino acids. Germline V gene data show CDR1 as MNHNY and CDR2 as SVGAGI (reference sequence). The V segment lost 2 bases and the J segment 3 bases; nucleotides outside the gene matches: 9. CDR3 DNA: TGTGCCAGCAGTTACCGTAGACAGGGCCAGTACTATGGCTACACCTTC. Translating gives CASSYRRQGQYYGYTF.

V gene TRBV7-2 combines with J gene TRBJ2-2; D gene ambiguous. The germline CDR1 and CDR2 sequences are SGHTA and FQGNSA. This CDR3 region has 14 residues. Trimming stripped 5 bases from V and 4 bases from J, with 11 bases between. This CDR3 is CASSLFQATGELFF. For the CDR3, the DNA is TGTGCCAGCAGCCTATTTCAGGCCACCGGGGAGCTGTTTTTT.